A single T cell receptor beta chain is shown here with its context. The sample comes from a study of shared clonotypes between healthy human individuals. Generated by immunoSEQ multiplex PCR, the TCRdb table keeps only in-frame clones and is missing some. The data contain roughly 2.5 million clones, approximately 90% of them singletons. Sequenced: naive CD4+ T cells sorted from blood. As for subset: CD45RA+ positively selected. This clonotype was obtained from a man aged 18-30 years in good health.

In nucleotides, the CDR3 is TGTGCCAGCAGCGCCCGGACAGGGGACGGCTACACCTTC. Its protein product is CASSARTGDGYTF. The rearrangement joins TRBV7-3 to TRBJ1-2; 9 bases line up with TRBD1. The CDR3 runs 13 residues. Per germline, CDR1 SGHTA and CDR2 FQGTGA. V lost 5 bases, J lost 8 bases, and 6 bases stayed unmatched.